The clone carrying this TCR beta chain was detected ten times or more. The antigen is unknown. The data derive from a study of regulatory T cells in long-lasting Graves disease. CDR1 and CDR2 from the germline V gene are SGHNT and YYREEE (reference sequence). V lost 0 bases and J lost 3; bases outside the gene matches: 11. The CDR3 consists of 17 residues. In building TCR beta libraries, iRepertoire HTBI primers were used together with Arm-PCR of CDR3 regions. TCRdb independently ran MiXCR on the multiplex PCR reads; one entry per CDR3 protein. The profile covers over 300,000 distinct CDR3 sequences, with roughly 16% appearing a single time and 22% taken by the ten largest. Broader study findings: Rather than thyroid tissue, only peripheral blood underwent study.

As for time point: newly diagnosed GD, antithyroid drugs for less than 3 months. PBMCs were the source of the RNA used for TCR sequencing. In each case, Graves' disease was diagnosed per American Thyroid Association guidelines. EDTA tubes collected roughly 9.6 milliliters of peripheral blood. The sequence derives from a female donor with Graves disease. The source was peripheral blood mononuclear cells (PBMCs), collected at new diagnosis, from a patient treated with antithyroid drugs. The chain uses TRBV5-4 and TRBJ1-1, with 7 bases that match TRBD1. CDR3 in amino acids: CASSLGGTDVVYTEAFF. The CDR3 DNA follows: TGTGCCAGCAGCTTGGGGGGGACAGACGTGGTATACACTGAAGCTTTCTTT.